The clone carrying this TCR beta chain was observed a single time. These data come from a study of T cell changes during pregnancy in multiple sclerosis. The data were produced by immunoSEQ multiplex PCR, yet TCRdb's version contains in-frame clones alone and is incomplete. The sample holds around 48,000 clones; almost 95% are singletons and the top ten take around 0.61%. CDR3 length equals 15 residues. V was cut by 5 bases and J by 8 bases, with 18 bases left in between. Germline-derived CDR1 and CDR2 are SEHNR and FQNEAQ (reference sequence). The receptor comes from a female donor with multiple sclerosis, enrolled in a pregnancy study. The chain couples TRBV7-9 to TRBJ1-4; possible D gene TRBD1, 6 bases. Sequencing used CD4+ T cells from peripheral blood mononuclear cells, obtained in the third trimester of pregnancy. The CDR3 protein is CASSPGTPGGEKLFF. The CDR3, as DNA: TGTGCCAGCAGCCCTGGGACCCCGGGGGGCGAAAAACTGTTTTTT.